The 21 T cell receptor beta chains below come from one sample, sequenced in a study of OX40 agonist ivuxolimab in advanced cancers. TCRdb keeps only in-frame clones here, not all; method: immunoSEQ multiplex PCR. This table holds some 45,000 clones, 80% found once. Sequencing was performed on CD4+ or CD8+ T cells sorted from blood, taken in a trial of the OX40 agonist ivuxolimab. The source of these receptors is an adult with an advanced solid tumor such as melanoma, head and neck, liver or kidney cancer.

V gene TRBV5-1 combines with J gene TRBJ2-5; D possibly matches TRBD1 or TRBD2 (6 bases each). The CDR3 runs to 15 residues. Trimming removed 4 bases at V and 5 bases at J, with 18 bases between. CDR1 is SGHRS and CDR2 is YFSETQ in the germline V gene. The CDR3 nucleotides are TGCGCCAGCAGCACCGAAGGGGGGACGGTGGAGACCCAGTACTTC. Its translation: CASSTEGGTVETQYF.

The chain carries TRBV7-3 and TRBJ2-1, with 8 bases that match TRBD1. Germline lookup yields CDR1 SGHTA and CDR2 FQGTGA. This CDR3 spans 15 amino acids. With V trimmed by 1 base and J by 5 bases, 4 bases remained unmatched. This CDR3 reads CASSLNRDRNNEQFF. The CDR3 DNA reads as TGTGCCAGCAGCTTAAATAGGGACAGGAACAATGAGCAGTTCTTC.

V is TRBV11-3 and J is TRBJ1-2, with D perhaps TRBD1 (6 bases). The CDR3 has 15 residues. Trimming removed 4 bases at V and 4 bases at J, with 16 bases between. Looked up from germline, CDR1 is SGHNT and CDR2 is YENEEA. The CDR3 loop reads CASSWTAEGLYGYTF. The CDR3 DNA is TGTGCCAGCAGCTGGACAGCGGAGGGTCTCTATGGCTACACCTTC. The variable domain in full, completed from reference TRBV11-3 and TRBJ1-2, reads EAGVVQSPRYKIIEKKQPVAFWCNPISGHNTLYWYLQNLGQGPELLIRYENEEAVDDSQLPKDRFSAERLKGVDSTLKIQPAELGDSAVYLCASSWTAEGLYGYTFGSGTRLTVV.

V usage is TRBV7-3 and J usage is TRBJ1-2; possibly TRBD1 for D (5 bases). CDR3 length: 16 residues. V dropped 4 bases and J dropped 5 bases, with 20 bases sitting between them. From germline, CDR1 is SGHTA and CDR2 FQGTGA. The CDR3 DNA follows: TGTGCCAGCAGCTCCCGTCGGGGGTCCAGTATGTATGGCTACACCTTC. It is translated as CASSSRRGSSMYGYTF.

The chain couples TRBV5-5 to TRBJ2-3; D gene unclear. The CDR3 contains 16 residues. With 0 bases removed from V and 4 bases from J, the gap between germline ends came to 15 bases. CDR1 and CDR2 (germline): SGHKS, YYEKEE (reference sequence). The CDR3 DNA sequence: TGTGCCAGCAGCTTGGAGGTGGGCAGAACCGCAGATACGCAGTATTTT. This sequence encodes CASSLEVGRTADTQYF. Combining the CDR3 with reference TRBV5-5 and TRBJ2-3 gives the whole variable domain DAGVTQSPTHLIKTRGQQVTLRCSPISGHKSVSWYQQVLGQGPQFIFQYYEKEERGRGNFPDRFSARQFPNYSSELNVNALLLGDSALYLCASSLEVGRTADTQYFGPGTRLTVL.

V and J are TRBV19 and TRBJ2-1; D not certain. Trimming removed 5 bases at V and 2 bases at J, with 10 bases between. CDR1 and CDR2 (germline): LNHDA, SQIVND (reference sequence). CDR3 length: 14 amino acids. CDR3 protein: CASSRQETYNEQFF. CDR3 sequence (DNA): TGTGCCAGTAGTCGGCAGGAGACCTACAATGAGCAGTTCTTC.

The chain recombines TRBV11-1 with TRBJ1-1; no clear D. The CDR3 covers 14 residues. Trimming cost V 6 bases and J 9 bases, with 20 bases left between them. CDR1 and CDR2 from the germline V gene are SGHAT and FQDESV (reference sequence). For the CDR3, the DNA is TGTGCCAGCAGGACTGAAGGACCCGGCGACAAAGCTTTCTTT. Residues: CASRTEGPGDKAFF. Full variable domain (remainder filled in from reference TRBV11-1 and TRBJ1-1): EAEVAQSPRYKITEKSQAVAFWCDPISGHATLYWYRQILGQGPELLVQFQDESVVDDSQLPKDRFSAERLKGVDSTLKIQPAELGDSAMYLCASRTEGPGDKAFFGQGTRLTVV.

This clone was picked up one time. CDR3 in DNA: TGCGCCAGCAGCTCCTCGACTCTGGGGACTGAAGCTTTCTTT. Translated, it gives CASSSSTLGTEAFF. This chain links TRBV5-1 with TRBJ1-1, with D hard to call. Germline assignment: CDR1 SGHRS and CDR2 YFSETQ. Trimming stripped 3 bases from V and 5 bases from J, with 14 bases between. The CDR3 totals 14 residues.

This clone turned up a few times. The chain combines TRBV5-1 with TRBJ1-2; 7 bases match TRBD1. Trimming cost V 0 bases and J 4 bases; bases outside gene matches: 6. The CDR3 contains 15 residues. Germline-derived CDR1 and CDR2 are SGHRS and YFSETQ. The CDR3 DNA sequence: TGCGCCAGCAGCTTGGTCGCAGGGGGTCCCTATGGCTACACCTTC. Translating it yields CASSLVAGGPYGYTF. Full variable domain (remainder filled in from reference TRBV5-1 and TRBJ1-2): KAGVTQTPRYLIKTRGQQVTLSCSPISGHRSVSWYQQTPGQGLQFLFEYFSETQRNKGNFPGRFSGRQFSNSRSEMNVSTLELGDSALYLCASSLVAGGPYGYTFGSGTRLTVV.

The chain joins TRBV6-5 to TRBJ1-2; D possibly corresponds to TRBD1 (5 bases). CDR3 size: 13 residues. Germline V lookup: CDR1 MNHEY, CDR2 SVGAGI. Trimming left V 8 bases short and J 3 bases short, with 13 bases between. CDR3 sequence (DNA): TGTGCCAGCTCCCAAAGGGGTGACTATGGCTACACCTTC. Encoded protein: CASSQRGDYGYTF.

This rearrangement joins TRBV14 to TRBJ2-4; no clear D gene. This CDR3 spans 12 amino acids. Germline lookup yields CDR1 SGHDN and CDR2 FVKESK. With 2 bases removed from V and 8 bases from J, the gap between germline ends came to 7 bases. CDR3 residues: CASSQLGYIQYF. DNA for the CDR3: TGTGCCAGCAGCCAATTAGGATACATTCAGTACTTC.

CDR3 amino acids: CAISESSHQGGYTF. The CDR3 bases are TGTGCCATCAGTGAGTCGTCGCACCAGGGGGGCTACACCTTC. The chain carries TRBV10-3 and TRBJ1-2, with D tentatively TRBD1 (6 bases). This CDR3 spans 14 amino acids. V was shortened by 0 bases and J by 8 bases, with 13 bases between the two germline ends. Germline V gives CDR1 ENHRY, CDR2 SYGVKD.

The rearrangement joins TRBV5-1 to TRBJ2-1; D is unresolved. Germline-derived CDR1 and CDR2 are SGHRS and YFSETQ. V lost 1 base and J 8 bases, leaving 10 bases between the germline ends. This CDR3 has 13 residues. CDR3 amino acids: CASSLFGRDEQFF. CDR3 nucleotide sequence: TGCGCCAGCAGCTTGTTCGGGCGCGATGAGCAGTTCTTC.

The chain combines TRBV5-6 with TRBJ2-1; the D is unclear. Per germline, CDR1 SGHDT and CDR2 YYEEEE. The V end lost 7 bases, the J end lost 3 bases, and 5 bases lay between the germline ends. This CDR3 contains 11 residues. The CDR3 nucleotides read TGTGCCAGCGGCAACTACAATGAGCAGTTCTTC. Translated, it gives CASGNYNEQFF.

The rearrangement links TRBV6-1 to TRBJ2-5; D ambiguous. CDR1 and CDR2 from the germline V gene are MNHNS and SASEGT. This CDR3 is 13 amino acids long. Trimming removed 5 bases from V and 5 bases from J, with 12 bases in between. This chain's CDR3 is CASSTNFGETQYF. In nucleotides, the CDR3 is TGTGCCAGCAGTACTAATTTTGGGGAGACCCAGTACTTC.

The chain combines TRBV5-1 with TRBJ1-1; D is ambiguous. The length of the CDR3 is 17 residues. Germline CDR1 and CDR2: SGHRS and YFSETQ. The ends were cut back, 0 bases at V and 5 bases at J, with 20 bases in the middle. CDR3 loop: CASSLGFGGSLATEAFF. The CDR3 DNA sequence: TGCGCCAGCAGCTTGGGATTTGGTGGCTCGCTGGCGACTGAAGCTTTCTTT.

This clone was found a few times. The rearrangement uses TRBV7-2 and TRBJ2-5; perhaps D is TRBD1 or TRBD2 (6 bases each). V lost 5 bases to trimming and J lost 7 bases, with 20 bases between them. CDR1 and CDR2 from the germline V gene are SGHTA and FQGNSA. CDR3 length: 15 residues. DNA of the CDR3: TGTGCCAGCAGCGGTGGGGGCGGGGTCGGAGGGACCCAGTACTTC. This gives the protein CASSGGGGVGGTQYF.

The rearrangement joins TRBV7-9 to TRBJ2-3; 11 nucleotides agree with TRBD2. Germline CDR1 reads SEHNR; CDR2 reads FQNEAQ (reference sequence). V was clipped by 5 bases and J by 5 bases; unmatched bases: 18. This CDR3 has 19 residues. The CDR3 reads CASSGRGRFSGRARDTQYF. CDR3 coding DNA: TGTGCCAGCAGCGGCAGGGGACGATTTAGCGGGAGGGCCCGAGATACGCAGTATTTT.

This chain joins TRBV7-9 and TRBJ2-5; D ambiguous. V dropped 2 bases and J dropped 5 bases, with 6 bases sitting between them. Germline CDR1 and CDR2: SEHNR and FQNEAQ (reference sequence). The length of the CDR3 is 12 residues. This CDR3 reads CASSLYGETQYF. The CDR3 DNA follows: TGTGCCAGCAGCTTATATGGGGAGACCCAGTACTTC.

The table lists this clone with a few counts. The rearrangement joins TRBV4-1 to TRBJ2-7; D remains ambiguous. V lost 0 bases, J lost 3 bases, and 12 bases lay in between. The V gene's germline CDR1 is MGHRA and CDR2 YSYEKL. This CDR3 region has 15 residues. The CDR3 here is CASSQDPPHIYEQYF. In DNA, the CDR3 is TGCGCCAGCAGCCAAGATCCCCCGCACATCTACGAGCAGTACTTC.

V gene TRBV29-1 combines with J gene TRBJ1-1; 8 positions agree with TRBD1. This CDR3 contains 13 residues. J gave up 8 bases and V 6 bases, and 11 bases lay outside the gene matches. The V gene's germline CDR1 is SQVTM and CDR2 ANQGSEA. The CDR3 sequence: CSVHRDRTGEAFF. CDR3 coding DNA: TGCAGCGTACACCGGGACAGGACTGGGGAAGCTTTCTTT.